Each of the 28 T cell receptor beta chains below was sequenced from the same sample in a study of blood T cells in healthy people across ages (dated by TCRdb to 2013 to 2016). Libraries were built with 5' RACE. Sequencing was carried out with an Illumina HiSeq 2500. A second roughly 6 to 11 cycle PCR used a sample-barcoded 5' primer and a J-beta primer mix. TCRdb reworked the public reads: Q25 trimming with fastp, MiXCR clone assembly, productive beta chains retained. Here each entry gathers all rows of one CDR3 protein and keeps the most common genes and DNA. Within this sample are 700,000 to 900,000 distinct CDR3 sequences, with more than 25% of them counted one time only. 3% of the sample rests with the top ten. The sample was also linked to a second study, of T cells of mothers and their children.

Sequencing was done on a sample of blood. The receptors here all came from a boy between 10 and 17 years old in good health.

This rearrangement joins TRBV6-5 to TRBJ1-2; 10 bases fit TRBD1. Looked up from germline, CDR1 is MNHEY and CDR2 is SVGAGI. CDR3 size: 14 residues. J was trimmed by 7 bases and V by 5 bases; bases with no gene match: 7. CDR3 in amino acids: CASSRTTGGSGYTF. Written as DNA, the CDR3 is TGTGCCAGCAGTCGAACGACAGGGGGCTCTGGCTACACCTTC.

The V gene is TRBV29-1, the J gene TRBJ2-5; 9 nucleotides agree with TRBD2. This CDR3 comprises 14 residues. J gave up 7 bases and V 0 bases, and 6 bases lay outside the gene matches. Germline CDR1 and CDR2: SQVTM and ANQGSEA. For the CDR3, the DNA is TGCAGCGTTGAAGAGAGCGGGGGGTCCAGGACCCAGTACTTC. It is translated as CSVEESGGSRTQYF.

This clonotype was observed a handful of times. V and J are TRBV14 and TRBJ2-1; D is uncertain. The CDR3 length is 13 residues. Germline V gene sequence: CDR1 SGHDN, CDR2 FVKESK. Trimming took 2 bases from V and 2 from J, leaving 4 bases between them. The CDR3 DNA follows: TGTGCCAGCAGCCAAATGACCTACAATGAGCAGTTCTTC. Its protein product is CASSQMTYNEQFF. Variable domain in full (rest from reference TRBV14 and TRBJ2-1): EAGVTQFPSHSVIEKGQTVTLRCDPISGHDNLYWYRRVMGKEIKFLLHFVKESKQDESGMPNNRFLAERTGGTYSTLKVQPAELEDSGVYFCASSQMTYNEQFFGPGTRLTVL.

This clonotype was counted between two and nine times. This chain links TRBV30 with TRBJ2-4, with TRBD2 matching 7 bases. The CDR3 is made up of 16 amino acids. The V gene end was trimmed by 3 bases and the J gene end by 0 bases; junction bases not matched to a gene: 8. Germline V CDR1 and CDR2: GTSNPN, SVGIG (reference sequence). This chain's CDR3 is CAWRPYSGLAKNIQYF. Written as DNA, the CDR3 is TGTGCCTGGAGACCCTATAGCGGGTTAGCCAAAAACATTCAGTACTTC.

The chain employs TRBV20-1 and TRBJ2-3; no definite D call. Trimming removed 3 bases from V and 2 bases from J, with 18 bases in between. Germline V CDR1 and CDR2: DFQATT, SNEGSKA (reference sequence). The CDR3 length is 16 residues. This chain's CDR3 is CSASRLPADLTDTQYF. The CDR3 bases are TGCAGTGCTAGCCGTCTTCCGGCCGACCTCACAGATACGCAGTATTTT.

The table lists this clonotype with a few counts. CDR3 nucleotides: TGTGCCAGCAGCCCTCGTGAGGGGGCCCACGAGCAGTACTTC. It translates to CASSPREGAHEQYF. V gene TRBV3-1 combines with J gene TRBJ2-1; 7 bases match TRBD1. The end of the DNA aligns better with TRBJ2-7, so the J call may be wrong. This CDR3 contains 14 residues. Germline values: CDR1 LGHDT, CDR2 YNNKEL (reference sequence).

Remarks on this clonotype: Germline and junction disagree at one end, which may indicate a read error. The chain is built from TRBV3-1 and TRBJ2-5; either TRBD1 or TRBD2 may supply D (5 bases each). The germline V gene encodes CDR1 LGHDT and CDR2 YNNKEL (reference sequence). This CDR3 has 11 residues. Here the CDR3 DNA reads TGTGCCAGCAGCCCCTGCAGCCAGGGAGCCTTC. It yields the protein CASSPCSQGAF.

This clonotype was picked up one time. This sequence joins TRBV11-3 and TRBJ2-1; no clear D. Deletions cut 1 base from V and 6 bases from J, with 7 bases between. Germline V CDR1 and CDR2: SGHNT, YENEEA. This CDR3 comprises 13 residues. The CDR3 DNA reads TGTGCCAGCAGCTTAGGAGAGGTCAATGAGCAGTTCTTC. It is translated as CASSLGEVNEQFF.

This clonotype was seen more than once but under ten times. The J gene is TRBJ2-7, the V gene TRBV12-3 or TRBV12-4; D possibly corresponds to TRBD1 (6 bases). The J call may be in error: the DNA end matches TRBJ2-5 better. The CDR3 spans 14 residues. CDR3 region: CASSRRGRGETQYF. CDR3 nucleotides: TGTGCCAGCAGTCGTCGAGGCAGGGGCGAGACCCAGTACTTC.

This clonotype has only a few counts. The rearrangement uses TRBV29-1 and TRBJ1-4, with 9 bases fitting TRBD1. J gave up 0 bases and V 6 bases, and 2 bases lay outside the gene matches. CDR1 is SQVTM, CDR2 ANQGSEA, per germline. The CDR3 loop spans 14 amino acids. The chain's CDR3 is CSVGQGATNEKLFF. The CDR3 DNA follows: TGCAGCGTGGGACAGGGTGCAACTAATGAAAAACTGTTTTTT.

The CDR3 loop reads CATSRGVDGYTF. CDR3 DNA: TGTGCCACCAGCAGAGGGGTGGATGGCTACACCTTC. The chain uses TRBV15 and TRBJ1-2, with D unclear. Looked up from germline, CDR1 is LNHNV and CDR2 is YYDKDF (reference sequence). V was shortened by 1 base and J by 6 bases, with 6 bases between the two germline ends. CDR3 length: 12 residues.

CDR3 sequence (DNA): TGTGCCAGCAGTGACTCGTTGGTCCAGGGGTCCTACTCTGGGGCCAACGTCCTGACTTTC. Protein product: CASSDSLVQGSYSGANVLTF. The chain couples TRBV6-4 to TRBJ2-6; possibly TRBD1 for D (6 bases). Germline loops: CDR1 MRHNA, CDR2 SNTAGT. This CDR3 contains 20 residues. The V and J ends lost 0 bases and 0 bases respectively, with 18 bases between them.

This clonotype was seen more than once but under ten times. The chain employs TRBV20-1 and TRBJ2-3; D gene ambiguous. Looked up from germline, CDR1 is DFQATT and CDR2 is SNEGSKA (reference sequence). Between the trimmed V and J ends, which lost 4 bases and 1 base, there was a span of 15 bases. This CDR3 has 15 residues. CDR3 residues: CSATRTYGGTDTQYF. CDR3 DNA: TGCAGTGCTACCAGGACCTACGGCGGCACAGATACGCAGTATTTT.

This clonotype has at least ten counts. This rearrangement joins TRBV3-1 to TRBJ2-5; 9 bases map to TRBD2. The CDR3 is 17 residues long. Germline CDR1 LGHDT, CDR2 YNNKEL (reference sequence). Losses at the gene ends were 5 bases for V and 2 bases for J; bases not matched to a gene: 12. The CDR3 spells CASSYRWTSAYQETQYF. For the CDR3, the DNA is TGTGCCAGCAGCTACCGGTGGACTAGCGCTTATCAAGAGACCCAGTACTTC.

This chain links TRBV5-1 with TRBJ2-7; D perhaps matches TRBD2 (6 bases). Trimming left V 2 bases short and J 0 bases short, with 12 bases between. The CDR3 spans 15 residues. Germline CDR1 is SGHRS and CDR2 is YFSETQ. The CDR3 DNA reads TGCGCCAGCAGCTTTCGTGGAGGGGTCTCCTACGAGCAGTACTTC. Translating gives CASSFRGGVSYEQYF. The full variable domain, in which reference TRBV5-1 and TRBJ2-7 provide the parts outside the CDR3, is KAGVTQTPRYLIKTRGQQVTLSCSPISGHRSVSWYQQTPGQGLQFLFEYFSETQRNKGNFPGRFSGRQFSNSRSEMNVSTLELGDSALYLCASSFRGGVSYEQYFGPGTRLTVT.

The V gene is TRBV9, the J gene TRBJ1-2, with D perhaps TRBD1 (5 bases). Germline loops: CDR1 SGDLS, CDR2 YYNGEE. V was shortened by 3 bases and J by 3 bases, with 15 bases between the two germline ends. The CDR3 loop spans 15 amino acids. CDR3 protein: CASSATGTRDYGYTF. CDR3 nucleotide sequence: TGTGCCAGCAGCGCTACCGGGACTAGGGACTATGGCTACACCTTC.

A few counts support this clonotype. The rearrangement links TRBV7-9 to TRBJ1-4, with D uncertain. Trimming removed 5 bases at V and 4 bases at J, with 11 bases between. This CDR3 region has 14 residues. From germline, CDR1 is SEHNR and CDR2 FQNEAQ (reference sequence). The CDR3 protein is CASSEDLDNEKLFF. The CDR3, as DNA: TGTGCCAGCAGCGAGGACCTTGATAATGAAAAACTGTTTTTT.

The chain uses TRBV7-9 and TRBJ2-5; possibly TRBD2 for D (5 bases). The CDR3 length is 13 residues. Germline V CDR1 and CDR2: SEHNR, FQNEAQ (reference sequence). V was clipped by 5 bases and J by 5 bases, with 12 bases between them. This CDR3 is CASSQGWRETQYF. The CDR3, as DNA: TGTGCCAGCAGCCAAGGGTGGAGGGAGACCCAGTACTTC.

The chain has TRBV2 and TRBJ2-5; 10 bases align to TRBD2. V was clipped by 6 bases and J by 6 bases; unmatched bases: 13. The CDR3 totals 16 residues. Germline loops: CDR1 SNHLY, CDR2 FYNNEI. The CDR3 loop reads CASSRGLSGGAKTQYF. DNA of the CDR3: TGTGCCAGCAGCCGGGGGCTGAGCGGGGGGGCGAAGACCCAGTACTTC.

This clonotype showed up many times. V gene TRBV5-1 combines with J gene TRBJ2-1, with a tentative D call TRBD1 (5 bases). This CDR3 is built from 15 residues. Germline lookup yields CDR1 SGHRS and CDR2 YFSETQ. V lost 4 bases to trimming and J lost 0 bases, with 11 bases between them. The CDR3 spells CASSPQGSSYNEQFF. As DNA, the CDR3 is TGCGCCAGCAGCCCTCAGGGTAGCTCCTACAATGAGCAGTTCTTC.

This rearrangement joins TRBV13 to TRBJ1-1; a weak D match, TRBD1 (6 bases). V was clipped by 5 bases and J by 11 bases, with 12 bases between them. There are 11 residues in the CDR3. Germline V lookup: CDR1 PRHDT, CDR2 FYEKMQ (reference sequence). The CDR3 bases are TGTGCCAGCAGCGGCCAGGGGTTGGCTTTCTTT. Translation gives CASSGQGLAFF.

To note about this clonotype: With a much larger clone just one base away, this may be a read error. J is TRBJ1-5 and V is TRBV7-2; the D is unclear. Looked up from germline, CDR1 is SGHTA and CDR2 is FQGNSA. The CDR3 covers 13 residues. CDR3 sequence (DNA): TGTGCCAGCAGCGTAGCTATCGGTCAGCCCCAGCATTTT. It translates to CASSVAIGQPQHF. Filled out from reference TRBV7-2 and TRBJ1-5, the complete variable domain reads GAGVSQSPSNKVTEKGKDVELRCDPISGHTALYWYRQSLGQGLEFLIYFQGNSAPDKSGLPSDRFSAERTGGSVSTLTIQRTQQEDSAVYLCASSVAIGQPQHFGDGTRLSIL.

The chain recombines TRBV12-3 or TRBV12-4 with TRBJ2-7, with D tentatively TRBD1 or TRBD2 (5 bases each). Judging by the DNA end, TRBJ2-5 fits better; the J call may be wrong. The CDR3 length is 13 residues. CDR3 bases: TGTGCCACCGGGGCAGGGTTGATGGAGACCCAGTACTTC. This codes for CATGAGLMETQYF.

Here the CDR3 reads CSGTRASNEQFF. CDR3 nucleotides: TGCAGCGGGACCAGGGCTTCCAATGAGCAGTTCTTC. The chain couples TRBV29-1 to TRBJ2-1; D is possibly TRBD1 (5 bases). This CDR3 has 12 residues. CDR1 and CDR2 from the germline V gene are SQVTM and ANQGSEA. V dropped 7 bases and J dropped 6 bases, with 13 bases sitting between them.

This clonotype was recorded a few times. The gene calls are TRBV7-8 and TRBJ2-1, with D uncertain. V lost 5 bases to trimming and J lost 4 bases, with 15 bases between them. Germline CDR1 SGHVS, CDR2 FQNEAQ. This CDR3 contains 15 residues. The CDR3 sequence is CASSATRPVYNEQFF. The DNA of the CDR3 is TGTGCCAGCAGCGCAACGCGACCGGTTTACAATGAGCAGTTCTTC.

The genes are TRBV20-1 and TRBJ1-5; perhaps TRBD1 as D (6 bases). CDR1 and CDR2 (germline): DFQATT, SNEGSKA (reference sequence). The CDR3 spans 13 residues. V lost 5 bases to trimming and J lost 3 bases, with 11 bases between them. The CDR3 DNA sequence: TGCAGTGCTTACAGGGACCCCAATCAGCCCCAGCATTTT. This encodes CSAYRDPNQPQHF.

This chain links TRBV20-1 with TRBJ2-5; D not resolved. Per germline, CDR1 DFQATT and CDR2 SNEGSKA (reference sequence). Trimming shortened V by 3 bases and J by 5 bases, and 10 bases separated the two germline ends. This CDR3 has 12 residues. The CDR3 sequence: CSASGLGETQYF. The CDR3 DNA follows: TGCAGTGCTAGTGGCTTAGGGGAGACCCAGTACTTC.

Only a few counts were recorded for this clonotype. This chain joins TRBV6-1 and TRBJ2-1, with D maybe TRBD1 (6 bases). Trimming took 5 bases from V and 12 from J, leaving 29 bases between them. The length of the CDR3 is 17 residues. CDR1 MNHNS and CDR2 SASEGT come from the germline V gene. Here the CDR3 reads CASSTWTGTSKFDGQFF. In DNA, the CDR3 is TGTGCCAGCAGTACGTGGACCGGGACATCGAAATTCGATGGGCAGTTCTTC.